One and the same sample provided the 16 T cell receptor beta chains below, sequenced in a study of T-cell reconstitution after alpha-beta-depleted transplantation in children (dated by TCRdb to about 2016). Libraries were built with PCR. The instrument was an Illumina HiSeq 2500. To normalize quantification of the TCRbeta repertoire, the TCR libraries were built with molecular barcoding that relied on unique molecular identifiers. TCRdb's own reprocessing of the public reads used fastp at Q25 and MiXCR and kept productive beta chains. CDR3 protein sequences are deduplicated, and each keeps its most common genes and DNA. A total of about 460,000 distinct CDR3 sequences appear in this sample, roughly an eighth of them only once. Of the sample, more than 5.5% falls within the top ten clones. Source: PBMCs from the stem cell graft donor, taken from the stem cell graft. The receptors come from a human donor who donated a stem cell graft to a child with combined immunodeficiency.

The rearrangement joins TRBV5-5 to TRBJ2-3, with TRBD2 matching over 8 bases. The CDR3 runs 15 residues. J gave up 3 bases and V 6 bases, and 9 bases lay outside the gene matches. Germline CDR1 and CDR2: SGHKS and YYEKEE (reference sequence). In DNA form, the CDR3 reads TGTGCCAGCACCCCTCGGCGGGGGGCAACAGATACGCAGTATTTT. Residues: CASTPRRGATDTQYF.

The chain couples TRBV7-9 to TRBJ2-5; possible D gene TRBD2, 6 bases. V was cut by 5 bases and J by 5 bases, with 15 bases left in between. Germline loops: CDR1 SEHNR, CDR2 FQNEAQ (reference sequence). There are 14 residues in the CDR3. The CDR3 reads CASSPAAGRETQYF. CDR3 DNA: TGTGCCAGCAGCCCTGCGGCGGGACGCGAGACCCAGTACTTC.

The chain has TRBV3-1 and TRBJ2-1; TRBD2 agrees at 10 bases. The CDR3 loop spans 17 amino acids. V shed 11 bases and J 2 bases; nucleotides not matched to a gene: 15. The V gene's germline CDR1 is LGHDT and CDR2 YNNKEL (reference sequence). The CDR3, as DNA: TGTGCCTCCACCCAAGATGTCACTAGCGGGGCCTACAATGAGCAGTTCTTC. This sequence encodes CASTQDVTSGAYNEQFF.

The chain joins TRBV12-5 to TRBJ2-1; 9 bases fit TRBD2. This CDR3 spans 16 amino acids. In germline, CDR1 is LGHNT, CDR2 FRNRAP. J gave up 7 bases and V 8 bases, and 15 bases lay outside the gene matches. The CDR3: CASTDSAGGPENEQFF. The CDR3 DNA reads as TGTGCTAGTACGGACTCGGCGGGAGGGCCGGAGAATGAGCAGTTCTTC.

CDR3 nucleotides: TGTGCCAGCAGTTACGGACTAGCGGTCTACGAGCAGTACTTC. It specifies CASSYGLAVYEQYF. The chain links TRBV6-2 or TRBV6-3 to TRBJ2-7; 10 bases match TRBD2. V lost 2 bases to trimming and J lost 3 bases; unmatched junction nucleotides: 1. There are 14 residues in the CDR3. CDR1 is MNHEY, CDR2 SVGEGT, per germline.

In its sample, this clonotype was seen a few times. The chain uses TRBV15 and TRBJ2-1; 14 nucleotides agree with TRBD2. Germline loops: CDR1 LNHNV, CDR2 YYDKDF (reference sequence). This CDR3 is 16 amino acids long. V shed 2 bases, J shed 9 bases, and the junction held 6 bases outside the gene matches. CDR3 DNA: TGTGCCACCAGCAGACTGACTAGCGGGGGGGCGGGTGAGCAGTTCTTC. Its protein is CATSRLTSGGAGEQFF.

CDR3 in amino acids: CASSPRGASSSYEQYF. In nucleotides, the CDR3 is TGTGCCAGCTCACCCAGAGGGGCGAGCAGCTCCTACGAGCAGTACTTC. This sequence joins TRBV18 and TRBJ2-7; D is perhaps TRBD1 or TRBD2 (5 bases each). Germline assignment: CDR1 KGHSH and CDR2 LQKENI. Trimming left V 3 bases short and J 0 bases short, with 15 bases between. This CDR3 contains 16 residues.

The V gene is TRBV10-3, the J gene TRBJ2-3, with TRBD2 matching 11 bases. CDR1 and CDR2 from the germline V gene are ENHRY and SYGVKD. The ends lost 10 bases at V and 5 bases at J; junction bases unmatched: 14. This CDR3 contains 16 residues. CDR3 protein: CATDRLAGSSLDTQYF. The CDR3 DNA follows: TGTGCCACGGATAGACTAGCGGGGAGTTCGTTAGATACGCAGTATTTT.

The table lists this clonotype with many counts. V is TRBV6-2 or TRBV6-3 and J is TRBJ2-1, with no clear D. V was clipped by 3 bases and J by 10 bases, with 13 bases between them. Germline loops: CDR1 MNHEY, CDR2 SVGEGT. This CDR3 has 13 residues. The CDR3 here is CASSYEAVGEQFF. DNA for the CDR3: TGTGCCAGCAGTTATGAGGCCGTTGGAGAGCAGTTCTTC.

This clonotype was picked up a small number of times. The chain joins TRBV12-3 or TRBV12-4 to TRBJ2-4; D is unclear. Trimming took 4 bases from V and 1 from J, leaving 8 bases between them. The CDR3 extends over 14 amino acids. The CDR3 bases are TGTGCCAGCAGTTCCATGGGGGCCAAAAACATTCAGTACTTC. It codes for CASSSMGAKNIQYF.

The chain employs TRBV4-2 and TRBJ2-3; TRBD2 agrees at 10 bases. The germline V gene has CDR1 LGHNA and CDR2 YNFKEQ. J gave up 2 bases and V 0 bases, and 11 bases lay outside the gene matches. The CDR3 is 19 amino acids. The CDR3 loop reads CASSQDPLAGVLLTDTQYF. DNA of the CDR3: TGTGCCAGCAGCCAAGATCCGCTAGCGGGGGTTCTCCTCACAGATACGCAGTATTTT.

V usage is TRBV19 and J usage is TRBJ2-7; a possible D gene is TRBD2 (6 bases). Trimming took 3 bases from V and 3 from J, leaving 18 bases between them. This CDR3 is built from 16 residues. Germline V gene sequence: CDR1 LNHDA, CDR2 SQIVND (reference sequence). This CDR3 reads CASSIQSAGLGYEQYF. The CDR3 DNA follows: TGTGCCAGTAGTATTCAGTCGGCGGGACTGGGCTACGAGCAGTACTTC.

The chain recombines TRBV12-3 or TRBV12-4 with TRBJ1-4; 10 bases fit TRBD1. The trim removed 6 bases at V and 7 bases at J, leaving 2 bases unmatched. The CDR3 totals 13 residues. The CDR3 region is CASSGTGAEKLFF. CDR3 DNA: TGTGCCAGCAGCGGGACAGGGGCTGAAAAACTGTTTTTT.

This clonotype was counted between two and nine times. The chain recombines TRBV12-3 or TRBV12-4 with TRBJ2-1; maybe TRBD1 (5 bases). This CDR3 is 16 amino acids long. Between the trimmed V and J ends, which lost 0 bases and 8 bases, there was a span of 17 bases. CDR3 DNA: TGTGCCAGCAGTTTAGCGGGAACAGGCGGACGGGATGAGCAGTTCTTC. Translation: CASSLAGTGGRDEQFF.

The chain links TRBV10-3 to TRBJ2-4; D ambiguous. CDR3 length: 15 amino acids. Germline loops: CDR1 ENHRY, CDR2 SYGVKD. V lost 3 bases to trimming and J lost 0 bases, with 9 bases between them. The CDR3 DNA follows: TGTGCCATCAGTGACTCTCGCTTAGCCAAAAACATTCAGTACTTC. Its protein product is CAISDSRLAKNIQYF.

This clonotype has a handful of counts. The CDR3 is CASSTHGEGEQYF. The DNA for the CDR3 is TGTGCCAGTAGTACGCACGGGGAGGGAGAGCAGTACTTC. The V gene is TRBV19, the J gene TRBJ2-7; 7 positions match TRBD2. The CDR3 has 13 residues. CDR1 and CDR2 (germline): LNHDA, SQIVND (reference sequence). V lost 4 bases to trimming and J lost 7 bases; unmatched junction nucleotides: 7.